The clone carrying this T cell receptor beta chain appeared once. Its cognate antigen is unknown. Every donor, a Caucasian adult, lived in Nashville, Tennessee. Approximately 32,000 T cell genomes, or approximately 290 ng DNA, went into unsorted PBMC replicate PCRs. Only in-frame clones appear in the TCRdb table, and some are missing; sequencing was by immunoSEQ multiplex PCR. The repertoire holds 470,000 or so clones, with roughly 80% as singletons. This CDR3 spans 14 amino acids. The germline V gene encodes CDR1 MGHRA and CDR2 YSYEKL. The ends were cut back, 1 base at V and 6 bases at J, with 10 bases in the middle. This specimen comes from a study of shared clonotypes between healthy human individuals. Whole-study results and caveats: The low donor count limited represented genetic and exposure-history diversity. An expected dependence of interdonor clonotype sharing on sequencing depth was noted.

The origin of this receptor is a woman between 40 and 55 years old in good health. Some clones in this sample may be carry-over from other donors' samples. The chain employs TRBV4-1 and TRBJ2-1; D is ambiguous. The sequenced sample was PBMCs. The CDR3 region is CASSQVASVNEQFF. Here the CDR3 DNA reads TGCGCCAGCAGCCAAGTCGCCTCCGTCAATGAGCAGTTCTTC.